This note documents a single T cell receptor beta chain sequence. This sample was included in a study of blood T cell repertoires in COVID-19. Study-level information: The United States, Italy and Spain supplied acute and convalescent COVID-19 samples. Sample material is recorded as cDNA or gDNA derived from T cells, B-cell-depleted T cells, or PBMCs.

As handled by the study authors: Amplifying reference gene primers gave estimates of nucleated cell counts. Using immunoSEQ multiplex PCR, the repertoire was profiled, and TCRdb retains in-frame clones only, with some absent. V, J and clone size were drawn from that table, and D and trimming were deduced from the DNA. This repertoire shows around 130,000 clones, 75% to 85% found once; its top ten account for 4%. This CDR3 is 10 amino acids long. V lost 2 bases and J lost 14; bases outside the gene matches: 3. CDR1 is SGHKS, CDR2 YYEKEE, per germline (reference sequence). This TCR derives from a woman aged 80 or over with acute or convalescent COVID-19. V is TRBV5-5 and J is TRBJ1-2, with 7 bases fitting TRBD1. The material sequenced was peripheral blood. DNA for the CDR3: TGTGCCAGCAGCTTAGACAGGGAAACCTTC. Protein product: CASSLDRETF.